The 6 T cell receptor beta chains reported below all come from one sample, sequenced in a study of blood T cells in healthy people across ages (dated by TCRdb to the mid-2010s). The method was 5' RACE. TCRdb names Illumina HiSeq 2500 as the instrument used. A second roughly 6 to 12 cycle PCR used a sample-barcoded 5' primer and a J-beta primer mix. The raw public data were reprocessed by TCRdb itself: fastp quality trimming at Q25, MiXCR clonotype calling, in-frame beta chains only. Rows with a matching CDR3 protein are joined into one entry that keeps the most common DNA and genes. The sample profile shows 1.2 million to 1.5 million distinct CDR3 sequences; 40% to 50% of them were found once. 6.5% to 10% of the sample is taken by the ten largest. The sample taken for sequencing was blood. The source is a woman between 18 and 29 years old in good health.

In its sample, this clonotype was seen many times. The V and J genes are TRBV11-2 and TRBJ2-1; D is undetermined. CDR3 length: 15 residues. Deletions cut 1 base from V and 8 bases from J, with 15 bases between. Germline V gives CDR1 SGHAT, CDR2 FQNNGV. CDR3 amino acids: CASSLGTSFMDEQFF. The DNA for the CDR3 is TGTGCCAGCAGCTTAGGTACTTCGTTTATGGATGAGCAGTTCTTC.

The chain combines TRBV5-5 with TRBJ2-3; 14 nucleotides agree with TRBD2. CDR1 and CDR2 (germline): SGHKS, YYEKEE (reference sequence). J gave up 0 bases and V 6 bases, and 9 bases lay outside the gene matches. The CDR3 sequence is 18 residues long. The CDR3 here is CASIGTSGRSRSTDTQYF. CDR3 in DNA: TGTGCCAGCATCGGGACTAGCGGGAGAAGTCGGAGCACAGATACGCAGTATTTT.

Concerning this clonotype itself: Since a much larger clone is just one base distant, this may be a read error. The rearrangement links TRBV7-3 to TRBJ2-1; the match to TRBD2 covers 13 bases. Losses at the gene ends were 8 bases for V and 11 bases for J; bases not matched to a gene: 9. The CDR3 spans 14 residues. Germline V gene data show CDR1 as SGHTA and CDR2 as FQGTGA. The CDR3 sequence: CASGTTSGGAKQFF. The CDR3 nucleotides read TGTGCCAGCGGCACTACTAGCGGGGGGGCGAAGCAGTTCTTC.

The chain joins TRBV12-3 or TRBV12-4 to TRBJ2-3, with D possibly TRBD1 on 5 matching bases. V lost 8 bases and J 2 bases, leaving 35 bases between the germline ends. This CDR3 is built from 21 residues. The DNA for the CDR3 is TGTGCCAGCGGAATCCCCAGGGATCCCAGAAGGTTCCCCACCCTCACAGATACGCAGTATTTT. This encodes CASGIPRDPRRFPTLTDTQYF.

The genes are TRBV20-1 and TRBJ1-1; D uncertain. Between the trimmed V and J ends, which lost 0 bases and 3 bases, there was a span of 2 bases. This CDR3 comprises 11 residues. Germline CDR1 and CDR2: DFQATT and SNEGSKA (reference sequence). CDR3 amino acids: CSAREDTEAFF. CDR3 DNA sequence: TGCAGTGCTAGAGAAGACACTGAAGCTTTCTTT.

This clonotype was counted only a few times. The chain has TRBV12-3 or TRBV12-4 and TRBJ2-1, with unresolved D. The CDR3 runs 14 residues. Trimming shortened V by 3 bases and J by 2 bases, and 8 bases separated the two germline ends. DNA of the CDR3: TGTGCCAGCAGTTTTGTTGGGACCTACAATGAGCAGTTCTTC. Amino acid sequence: CASSFVGTYNEQFF.